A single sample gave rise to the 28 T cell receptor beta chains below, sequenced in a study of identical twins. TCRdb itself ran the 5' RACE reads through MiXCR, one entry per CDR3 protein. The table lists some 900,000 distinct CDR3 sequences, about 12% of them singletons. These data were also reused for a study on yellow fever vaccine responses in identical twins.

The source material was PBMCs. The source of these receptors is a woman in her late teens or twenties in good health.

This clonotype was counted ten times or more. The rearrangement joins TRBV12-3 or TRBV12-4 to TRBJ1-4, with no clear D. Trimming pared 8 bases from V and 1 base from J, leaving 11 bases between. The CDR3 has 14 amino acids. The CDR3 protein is CASRQDITNEKLFF. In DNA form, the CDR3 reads TGTGCCAGCCGGCAAGATATAACTAATGAAAAACTGTTTTTT.

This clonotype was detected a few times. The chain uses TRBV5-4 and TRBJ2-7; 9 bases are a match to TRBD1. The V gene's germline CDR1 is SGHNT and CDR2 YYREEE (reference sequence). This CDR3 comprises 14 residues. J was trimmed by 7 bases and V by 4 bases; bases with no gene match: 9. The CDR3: CASSPGQGSGEQYV. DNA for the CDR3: TGTGCCAGCAGCCCTGGACAGGGGTCGGGGGAGCAGTACGTC.

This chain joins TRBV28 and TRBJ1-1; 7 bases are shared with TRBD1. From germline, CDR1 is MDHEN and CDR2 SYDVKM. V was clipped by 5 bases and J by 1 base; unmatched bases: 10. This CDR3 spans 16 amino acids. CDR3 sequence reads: CASSPQTGWWNTEAFF. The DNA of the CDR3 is TGTGCCAGCAGTCCCCAGACAGGGTGGTGGAACACTGAAGCTTTCTTT.

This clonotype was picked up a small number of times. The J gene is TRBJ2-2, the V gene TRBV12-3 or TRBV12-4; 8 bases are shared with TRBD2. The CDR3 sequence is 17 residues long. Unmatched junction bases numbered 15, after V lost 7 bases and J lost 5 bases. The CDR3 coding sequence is TGTGCCAGCAAGGCCCCCGTAGCGGGACTGGGGACCGGGGAGCTGTTTTTT. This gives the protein CASKAPVAGLGTGELFF.

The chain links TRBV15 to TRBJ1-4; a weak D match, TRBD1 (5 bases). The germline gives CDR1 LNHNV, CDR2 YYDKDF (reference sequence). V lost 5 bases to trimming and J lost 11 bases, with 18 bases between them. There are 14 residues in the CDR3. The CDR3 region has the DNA TGTGCCACCAGCCCGGCGTGGGGCCCGGGGAAACTGTTTTTT. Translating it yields CATSPAWGPGKLFF.

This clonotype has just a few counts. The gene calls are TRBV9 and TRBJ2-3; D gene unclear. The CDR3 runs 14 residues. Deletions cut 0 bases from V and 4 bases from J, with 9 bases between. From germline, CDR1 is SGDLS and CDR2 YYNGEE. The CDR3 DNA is TGTGCCAGCAGCGTAGAACCCGGTGCAGATACGCAGTATTTT. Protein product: CASSVEPGADTQYF.

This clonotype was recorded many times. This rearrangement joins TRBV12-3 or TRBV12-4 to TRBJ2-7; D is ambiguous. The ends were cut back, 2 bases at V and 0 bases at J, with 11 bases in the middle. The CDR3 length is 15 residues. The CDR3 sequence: CASSLIGDHSYEQYF. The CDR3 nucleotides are TGTGCCAGCAGTTTAATCGGTGACCACTCCTACGAGCAGTACTTC.

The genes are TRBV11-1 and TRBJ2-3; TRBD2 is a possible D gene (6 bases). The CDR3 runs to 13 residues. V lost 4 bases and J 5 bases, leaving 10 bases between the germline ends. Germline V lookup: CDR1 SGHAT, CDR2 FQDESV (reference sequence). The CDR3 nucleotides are TGTGCCAGCAGCTCAGGGAGGCTAGATACGCAGTATTTT. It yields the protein CASSSGRLDTQYF.

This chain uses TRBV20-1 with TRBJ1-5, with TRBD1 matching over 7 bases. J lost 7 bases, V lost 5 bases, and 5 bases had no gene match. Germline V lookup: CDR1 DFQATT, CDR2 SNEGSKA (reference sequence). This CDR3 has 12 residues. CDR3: CSAGRQGQPQHF. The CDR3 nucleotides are TGCAGTGCTGGGCGACAGGGACAGCCCCAGCATTTT.

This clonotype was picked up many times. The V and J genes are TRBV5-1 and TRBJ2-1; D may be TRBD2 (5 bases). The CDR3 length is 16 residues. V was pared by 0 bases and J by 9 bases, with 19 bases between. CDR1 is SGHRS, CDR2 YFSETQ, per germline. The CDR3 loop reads CASSLAARVWGGEQFF. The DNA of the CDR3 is TGCGCCAGCAGCTTGGCTGCGAGGGTGTGGGGTGGTGAGCAGTTCTTC.

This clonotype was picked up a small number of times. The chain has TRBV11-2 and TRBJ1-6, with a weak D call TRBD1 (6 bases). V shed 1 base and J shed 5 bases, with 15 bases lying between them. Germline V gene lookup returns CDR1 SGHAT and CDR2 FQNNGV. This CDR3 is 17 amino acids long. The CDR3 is CASSLVAGAGNNSPLHF. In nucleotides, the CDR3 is TGTGCCAGCAGCTTAGTGGCGGGGGCGGGAAATAATTCACCCCTCCACTTT.

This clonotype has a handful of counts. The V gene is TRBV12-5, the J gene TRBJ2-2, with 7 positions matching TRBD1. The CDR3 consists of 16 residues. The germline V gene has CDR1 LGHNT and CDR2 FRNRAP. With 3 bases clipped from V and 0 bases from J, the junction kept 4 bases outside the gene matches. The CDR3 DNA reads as TGTGCTAGTGGTTTCACTGGGACAGCGAACACCGGGGAGCTGTTTTTT. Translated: CASGFTGTANTGELFF.

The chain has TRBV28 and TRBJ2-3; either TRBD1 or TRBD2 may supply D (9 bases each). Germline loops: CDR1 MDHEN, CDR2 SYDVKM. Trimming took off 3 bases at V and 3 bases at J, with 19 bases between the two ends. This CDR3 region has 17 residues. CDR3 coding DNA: TGTGCCAGCAGTTTGGGACAGGGCGGGAGGGTTACAGATACGCAGTATTTT. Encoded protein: CASSLGQGGRVTDTQYF.

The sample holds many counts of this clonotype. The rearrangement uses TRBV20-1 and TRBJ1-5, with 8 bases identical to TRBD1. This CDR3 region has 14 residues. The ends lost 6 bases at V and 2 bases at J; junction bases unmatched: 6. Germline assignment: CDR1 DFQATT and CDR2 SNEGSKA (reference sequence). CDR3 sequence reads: CSAATGVGNQPQHF. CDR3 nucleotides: TGCAGTGCCGCGACAGGGGTCGGCAATCAGCCCCAGCATTTT.

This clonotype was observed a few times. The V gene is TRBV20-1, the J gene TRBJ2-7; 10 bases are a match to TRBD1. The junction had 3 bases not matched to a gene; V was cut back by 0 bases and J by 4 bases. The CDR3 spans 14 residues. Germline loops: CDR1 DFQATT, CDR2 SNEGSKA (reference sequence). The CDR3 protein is CSAREGTGAYEQYF. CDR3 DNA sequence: TGCAGTGCTAGAGAAGGGACAGGGGCATACGAGCAGTACTTC.

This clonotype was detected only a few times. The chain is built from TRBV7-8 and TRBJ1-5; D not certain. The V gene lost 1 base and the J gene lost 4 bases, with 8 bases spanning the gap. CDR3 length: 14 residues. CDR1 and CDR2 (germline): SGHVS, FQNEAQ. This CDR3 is CASSLGRVNQPQHF. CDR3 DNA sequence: TGTGCCAGCAGCTTAGGCCGGGTGAATCAGCCCCAGCATTTT.

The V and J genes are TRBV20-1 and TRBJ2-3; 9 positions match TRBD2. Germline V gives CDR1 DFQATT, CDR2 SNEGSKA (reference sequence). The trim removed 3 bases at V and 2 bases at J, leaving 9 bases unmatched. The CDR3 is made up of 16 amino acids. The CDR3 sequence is CSARLMTSGFTDTQYF. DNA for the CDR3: TGCAGTGCTAGGTTGATGACTAGCGGATTCACAGATACGCAGTATTTT.

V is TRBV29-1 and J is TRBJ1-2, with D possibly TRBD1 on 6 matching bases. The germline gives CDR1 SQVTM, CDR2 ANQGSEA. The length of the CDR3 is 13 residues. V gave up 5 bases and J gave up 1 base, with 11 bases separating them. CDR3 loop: CSVPGEGNYGYTF. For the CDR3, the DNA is TGCAGCGTTCCAGGGGAGGGTAACTATGGCTACACCTTC.

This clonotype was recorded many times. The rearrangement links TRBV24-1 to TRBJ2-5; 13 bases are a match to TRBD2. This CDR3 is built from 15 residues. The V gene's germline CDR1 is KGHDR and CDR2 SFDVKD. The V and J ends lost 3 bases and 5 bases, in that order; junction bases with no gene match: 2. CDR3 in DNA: TGTGCCACCAGTGATCAGGGACTAGCGGGGGAGACCCAGTACTTC. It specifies CATSDQGLAGETQYF.

The CDR3 sequence: CASNLAGGGWYEAFF. CDR3 nucleotides: TGTGCCAGCAACCTCGCGGGGGGCGGGTGGTACGAAGCTTTCTTT. The J gene is TRBJ1-1, the V gene TRBV12-3 or TRBV12-4, with D possibly matching TRBD1 (6 bases). The V end lost 7 bases, the J end lost 8 bases, and 23 bases lay between the germline ends. The CDR3 is 15 amino acids.

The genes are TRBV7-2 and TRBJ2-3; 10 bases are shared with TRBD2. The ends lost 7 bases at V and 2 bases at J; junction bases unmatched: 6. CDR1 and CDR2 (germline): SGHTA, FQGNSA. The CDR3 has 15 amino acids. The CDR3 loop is CASNGAGGNTDTQYF. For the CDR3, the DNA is TGTGCCAGCAACGGAGCGGGAGGGAACACAGATACGCAGTATTTT.

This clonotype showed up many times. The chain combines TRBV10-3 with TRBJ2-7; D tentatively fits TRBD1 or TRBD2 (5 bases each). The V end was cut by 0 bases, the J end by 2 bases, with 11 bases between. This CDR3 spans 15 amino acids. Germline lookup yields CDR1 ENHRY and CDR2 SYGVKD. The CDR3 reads CAISESEGTPYEQYF. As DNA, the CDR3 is TGTGCCATCAGTGAGTCCGAGGGGACCCCCTACGAGCAGTACTTC.

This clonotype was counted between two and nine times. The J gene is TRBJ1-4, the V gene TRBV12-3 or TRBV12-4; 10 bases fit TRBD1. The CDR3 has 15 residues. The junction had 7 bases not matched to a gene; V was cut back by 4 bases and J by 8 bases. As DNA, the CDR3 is TGTGCCAGCAGTTCGGCGACAGGGGGCTTGGAAAAACTGTTTTTT. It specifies CASSSATGGLEKLFF.

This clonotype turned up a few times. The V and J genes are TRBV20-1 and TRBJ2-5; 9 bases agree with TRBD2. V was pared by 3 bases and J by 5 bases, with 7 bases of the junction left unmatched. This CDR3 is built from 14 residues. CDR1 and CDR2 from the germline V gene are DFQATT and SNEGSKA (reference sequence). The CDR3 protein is CSARGLAGFETQYF. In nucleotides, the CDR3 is TGCAGTGCTAGGGGGCTAGCGGGGTTCGAGACCCAGTACTTC.

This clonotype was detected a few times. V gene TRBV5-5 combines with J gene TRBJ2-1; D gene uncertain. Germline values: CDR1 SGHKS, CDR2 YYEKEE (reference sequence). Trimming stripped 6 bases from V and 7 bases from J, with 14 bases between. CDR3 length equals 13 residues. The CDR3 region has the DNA TGTGCCAGCAACACCCATAACGTGAATGAGCAGTTCTTC. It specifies CASNTHNVNEQFF.

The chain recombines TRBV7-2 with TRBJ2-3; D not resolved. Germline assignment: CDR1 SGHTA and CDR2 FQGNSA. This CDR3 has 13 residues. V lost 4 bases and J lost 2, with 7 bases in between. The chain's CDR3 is CASSYRITDTQYF. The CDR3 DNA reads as TGTGCCAGCAGCTACCGGATCACAGATACGCAGTATTTT.

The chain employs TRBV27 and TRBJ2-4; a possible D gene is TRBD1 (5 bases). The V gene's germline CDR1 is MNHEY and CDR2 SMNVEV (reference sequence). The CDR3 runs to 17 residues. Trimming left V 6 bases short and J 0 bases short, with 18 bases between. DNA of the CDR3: TGTGCCAGCAGCGTTAATACAGGATTGACAGCCAAAAACATTCAGTACTTC. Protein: CASSVNTGLTAKNIQYF.

Here the CDR3 DNA reads TGTGCCAGCTCACCACCAATCGGCTCTGGAAACACCATATATTTT. The encoded protein is CASSPPIGSGNTIYF. The genes are TRBV18 and TRBJ1-3; no definite D call. The CDR3 runs 15 residues. V lost 0 bases to trimming and J lost 0 bases, with 6 bases between them. Germline V lookup: CDR1 KGHSH, CDR2 LQKENI.